One sample yielded the 5 T cell receptor beta chains listed below, sequenced in a study of identical twins. In TCRdb, the 5' RACE reads were re-called with MiXCR into one record per CDR3 protein. The repertoire holds 700,000 or so distinct CDR3 sequences, with 8% to 9% as singletons. This sample was also put to use in a study of yellow fever vaccine responses in identical twins.

The sequenced sample was PBMCs. The source of these receptors is a woman aged 18-29 years in good health.

The sample holds many counts of this clonotype. The V and J genes are TRBV28 and TRBJ1-2, with 8 bases fitting TRBD1. The germline V gene encodes CDR1 MDHEN and CDR2 SYDVKM. This CDR3 comprises 14 residues. J was trimmed by 8 bases and V by 5 bases; bases with no gene match: 10. CDR3 in DNA: TGTGCCAGCAGTCCAGGGGGCTTAGGACGGGGCTACACCTTC. Its translation is CASSPGGLGRGYTF.

This clonotype has ten or more counts. V is TRBV4-1 and J is TRBJ2-5, with D maybe TRBD2 (5 bases). There are 14 residues in the CDR3. Germline V gene data show CDR1 as MGHRA and CDR2 as YSYEKL. Trimming left V 0 bases short and J 3 bases short, with 8 bases between. CDR3 sequence reads: CASSQDPGKETQYF. Here the CDR3 DNA reads TGCGCCAGCAGCCAAGATCCGGGGAAAGAGACCCAGTACTTC.

This clonotype was seen only a few times. The genes are TRBV29-1 and TRBJ2-1; 15 bases are shared with TRBD2. The CDR3 length is 18 residues. CDR1 and CDR2 (germline): SQVTM, ANQGSEA. J gave up 7 bases and V 5 bases, and 15 bases lay outside the gene matches. CDR3 sequence: CSVPPGLAGGLRGNEQFF. CDR3 nucleotides: TGCAGCGTTCCCCCGGGACTAGCGGGGGGCCTCCGGGGGAATGAGCAGTTCTTC.

This clonotype was seen a few times. The chain couples TRBV7-2 to TRBJ2-7; 11 nucleotides line up with TRBD2. Germline trimming cut 5 bases from V and 3 bases from J; bases unmatched to any gene: 6. The CDR3 has 15 amino acids. Germline V gives CDR1 SGHTA, CDR2 FQGNSA. The CDR3 DNA is TGTGCCAGCAGCGATAGCGGGGGGGCCTTCTACGAGCAGTACTTC. Its translation: CASSDSGGAFYEQYF. The full variable domain, in which reference TRBV7-2 and TRBJ2-7 provide the parts outside the CDR3, is GAGVSQSPSNKVTEKGKDVELRCDPISGHTALYWYRQSLGQGLEFLIYFQGNSAPDKSGLPSDRFSAERTGGSVSTLTIQRTQQEDSAVYLCASSDSGGAFYEQYFGPGTRLTVT.

A few counts support this clonotype. The V call is TRBV6-6, the J call TRBJ2-1; 9 bases align to TRBD1. Germline V gene lookup returns CDR1 MNHNY and CDR2 SVGAGI (reference sequence). With 6 bases clipped from V and 5 bases from J, the junction kept 2 bases outside the gene matches. This CDR3 has 13 residues. The CDR3 loop reads CASRDRGNNEQFF. For the CDR3, the DNA is TGTGCCAGCAGGGACAGGGGTAACAATGAGCAGTTCTTC.